This T cell receptor (beta chain) was recorded in a study of T cell repertoires in cytomegalovirus infection. The CDR3 length is 15 residues. Germline lookup yields CDR1 SGHAT and CDR2 FQNNGV. Trimming cost V 5 bases and J 2 bases, with 10 bases left between them. TCRdb analysed the reads with MiXCR anew, one entry per CDR3 protein. The sample lists 150,000 to 200,000 distinct CDR3 sequences, around 20% occurring once. The sequence was collected from a human donor in good health (CMV status not recorded). Some clones in this sample may be carry-over from other donors' samples. The chain couples TRBV11-2 to TRBJ2-6; no clear D. The sequencing sample was made of PBMCs. This chain's CDR3 is CASSTTAAGANVLTF. CDR3 nucleotides: TGTGCCAGCAGCACTACGGCCGCTGGGGCCAACGTCCTGACTTTC.